This passage covers 26 T cell receptor beta chains from one sample sequenced in a study of beta chain features in type 1 diabetes. Every bit of the isolated RNA underwent reverse transcription, so sequencing read expressed TCRB transcripts. Some clones are missing from TCRdb's copy, which holds only in-frame ones; the method was immunoSEQ multiplex PCR. There are roughly 400,000 clones in the sample; over 13% occur only once, and about 0.018% lies in the top ten. The sample was naive CD4+ T cells from blood. The receptors shown here come from a woman between 18 and 30 years old in good health.

This chain links TRBV5-6 with TRBJ2-2, with a weak D call TRBD1 (6 bases). V lost 5 bases and J 8 bases, leaving 16 bases between the germline ends. The germline CDR1 and CDR2 sequences are SGHDT and YYEEEE. The CDR3 is made up of 14 amino acids. CDR3 DNA: TGTGCCAGCAGGCTTGGACAGCTCCTGGGGGAGCTGTTTTTT. Translating gives CASRLGQLLGELFF.

This clone showed up just a few times. V usage is TRBV28 and J usage is TRBJ2-7, with TRBD2 matching 16 bases. The germline gives CDR1 MDHEN, CDR2 SYDVKM. V lost 7 bases and J lost 6; bases outside the gene matches: 12. This CDR3 has 17 amino acids. CDR3 in DNA: TGTGCCAGCAACCAAGGGGGACTAGCGGGAGGGCTTGGCGAGCAGTACTTC. Its translation: CASNQGGLAGGLGEQYF.

This clone was counted only a few times. The chain employs TRBV30 and TRBJ2-1, with TRBD2 matching over 9 bases. Trimming cost V 0 bases and J 5 bases; bases outside gene matches: 14. The CDR3 covers 18 residues. Germline lookup yields CDR1 GTSNPN and CDR2 SVGIG (reference sequence). The CDR3 nucleotides are TGTGCCTGGAGTGTACTAGCGGGCGCTCCCGGATTCGACAATGAGCAGTTCTTC. This codes for CAWSVLAGAPGFDNEQFF.

In its sample, this clone was seen a few times. This chain joins TRBV5-1 and TRBJ1-1, with 11 bases fitting TRBD1. The CDR3 is 14 amino acids. V trimming: 4 bases; J trimming: 4 bases; junction bases outside the gene matches: 3. Germline CDR1 is SGHRS and CDR2 is YFSETQ. In nucleotides, the CDR3 is TGCGCCAGCAGCCCCGGGACAGGGGGCACTGAAGCTTTCTTT. It yields the protein CASSPGTGGTEAFF.

Of note for this clone: Other nucleotide sequences from this sample produce the same CDR3. This chain joins TRBV4-3 and TRBJ2-5; 9 bases are shared with TRBD1. This CDR3 has 14 amino acids. The junction had 1 base not matched to a gene; V was cut back by 0 bases and J by 5 bases. The germline CDR1 and CDR2 sequences are LGHNA and YSLEER. CDR3 bases: TGCGCCAGCAGCCAAGAGACAGGGGGTGAGACCCAGTACTTC. Its protein is CASSQETGGETQYF.

The chain employs TRBV4-1 and TRBJ2-7; 7 bases are shared with TRBD1. J gave up 8 bases and V 1 base, and 8 bases lay outside the gene matches. Germline V gene data show CDR1 as MGHRA and CDR2 as YSYEKL. This CDR3 is 14 amino acids long. The CDR3 region is CASSQGLQGSKQYF. The CDR3 region has the DNA TGCGCCAGCAGCCAAGGATTACAGGGGTCCAAGCAGTACTTC.

This clone was detected a few times. The chain couples TRBV28 to TRBJ2-1; D call uncertain. Germline CDR1 is MDHEN and CDR2 is SYDVKM. The germline V and J ends were trimmed by 4 bases and 12 bases, with 10 bases remaining between them. The CDR3 consists of 11 residues. CDR3 sequence reads: CASSYSYAQFF. CDR3 DNA sequence: TGTGCCAGCAGTTACAGTTACGCGCAGTTCTTC.

There are a few counts of this clone. The rearrangement joins TRBV2 to TRBJ2-1; D is unresolved. Between the trimmed V and J ends, which lost 6 bases and 12 bases, there was a span of 15 bases. Per germline, CDR1 SNHLY and CDR2 FYNNEI. The CDR3 extends over 12 amino acids. The CDR3 loop reads CASSAPRGSQFF. CDR3 in DNA: TGTGCCAGCAGCGCCCCTCGAGGCTCGCAGTTCTTC.

The sample holds a few counts of this clone. The chain uses TRBV18 and TRBJ2-1; TRBD2 matches at 8 bases. The V segment lost 0 bases and the J segment 7 bases; nucleotides outside the gene matches: 5. The CDR3 totals 15 residues. The germline CDR1 and CDR2 sequences are KGHSH and LQKENI. The CDR3: CASSPPGLVFNEQFF. In DNA, the CDR3 is TGTGCCAGCTCACCACCGGGACTAGTATTTAATGAGCAGTTCTTC.

This clone was detected only a few times. V gene TRBV9 combines with J gene TRBJ2-2, with D hard to call. Germline loops: CDR1 SGDLS, CDR2 YYNGEE. The CDR3 sequence is 14 residues long. V was cut by 0 bases and J by 6 bases, with 9 bases left in between. This CDR3 is CASSVATVAGELFF. The CDR3, as DNA: TGTGCCAGCAGCGTAGCTACCGTAGCCGGGGAGCTGTTTTTT.

The chain has TRBV30 and TRBJ2-1, with TRBD2 matching over 8 bases. The CDR3 length is 14 residues. With V trimmed by 1 base and J by 3 bases, 2 bases remained unmatched. Looked up from germline, CDR1 is GTSNPN and CDR2 is SVGIG (reference sequence). In DNA form, the CDR3 reads TGTGCCTGGAGTGATCTAGCGGGCTACAATGAGCAGTTCTTC. Translating it yields CAWSDLAGYNEQFF.

The J gene is TRBJ2-3, the V gene TRBV6-6, with D possibly being TRBD2 (6 bases). CDR1 MNHNY and CDR2 SVGAGI come from the germline V gene (reference sequence). Trimming removed 4 bases at V and 0 bases at J, with 8 bases between. This CDR3 is built from 14 residues. CDR3 loop: CASSLAVSTDTQYF. CDR3 nucleotides: TGTGCCAGCAGTTTAGCGGTGAGCACAGATACGCAGTATTTT.

J is TRBJ2-7 and V is TRBV29-1; TRBD2 matches at 10 bases. CDR1 is SQVTM and CDR2 is ANQGSEA in the germline V gene. Trimming cost V 2 bases and J 2 bases; bases outside gene matches: 3. CDR3 length: 14 amino acids. DNA for the CDR3: TGCAGCGTTGAATATAGCGGGAGGCCCTACGAGCAGTACTTC. This gives the protein CSVEYSGRPYEQYF.

This clone was seen only a few times. The rearrangement uses TRBV9 and TRBJ1-2; 8 bases align to TRBD1. The germline V gene encodes CDR1 SGDLS and CDR2 YYNGEE. This CDR3 spans 17 amino acids. Trimming cost V 1 base and J 7 bases; bases outside gene matches: 15. CDR3 in DNA: TGTGCCAGCAGCGTATACCAGGACAGGGCGGGTGAGGGTGGCTACACCTTC. Translated: CASSVYQDRAGEGGYTF. Looking up the rest from reference TRBV9 and TRBJ1-2 gives the full variable domain: DSGVTQTPKHLITATGQRVTLRCSPRSGDLSVYWYQQSLDQGLQFLIQYYNGEERAKGNILERFSAQQFPDLHSELNLSSLELGDSALYFCASSVYQDRAGEGGYTFGSGTRLTVV.

This clone appeared a few times. The chain recombines TRBV27 with TRBJ2-1, with TRBD2 matching 13 bases. The germline CDR1 and CDR2 sequences are MNHEY and SMNVEV (reference sequence). J gave up 2 bases and V 5 bases, and 3 bases lay outside the gene matches. The CDR3 length is 16 residues. DNA for the CDR3: TGTGCCAGCAGTAGAGGGACTAGCGGGGCCTACAATGAGCAGTTCTTC. Amino acids: CASSRGTSGAYNEQFF.

This clone was observed a handful of times. The chain is built from TRBV7-2 and TRBJ2-3; unclear D gene. Germline lookup yields CDR1 SGHTA and CDR2 FQGNSA. There are 15 residues in the CDR3. Trimming removed 5 bases from V and 0 bases from J, with 12 bases in between. CDR3 protein: CASSRSPTSTDTQYF. CDR3 sequence (DNA): TGTGCCAGCAGCCGTAGCCCAACTAGCACAGATACGCAGTATTTT.

This clone has just a few counts. This sequence joins TRBV6-4 and TRBJ2-3, with D maybe TRBD2 (6 bases). This CDR3 comprises 14 residues. CDR1 and CDR2 (germline): MRHNA, SNTAGT. Trimming left V 3 bases short and J 2 bases short, with 9 bases between. The CDR3 spells CASSETSFTDTQYF. DNA of the CDR3: TGTGCCAGCAGTGAGACTAGTTTCACAGATACGCAGTATTTT.

In its sample, this clone was seen a few times. V and J are TRBV19 and TRBJ1-1; TRBD1 is a possible D gene (5 bases). The V and J ends lost 6 bases and 0 bases respectively, with 14 bases between them. This CDR3 is built from 15 residues. Germline values: CDR1 LNHDA, CDR2 SQIVND (reference sequence). CDR3 nucleotides: TGTGCCAGTAGCCCCCGCAGGACACTGAACACTGAAGCTTTCTTT. As protein: CASSPRRTLNTEAFF.

V usage is TRBV30 and J usage is TRBJ2-1, with unresolved D. V shed 4 bases and J shed 8 bases, with 9 bases lying between them. Germline V gene sequence: CDR1 GTSNPN, CDR2 SVGIG (reference sequence). CDR3 length: 11 amino acids. The CDR3 spells CAWTLWHEQFF. CDR3 in DNA: TGTGCCTGGACCCTGTGGCATGAGCAGTTCTTC.

The chain carries TRBV20-1 and TRBJ1-2; possible D gene TRBD1, 6 bases. The CDR3 extends over 11 amino acids. V was shortened by 4 bases and J by 8 bases, with 11 bases between the two germline ends. Germline V CDR1 and CDR2: DFQATT, SNEGSKA (reference sequence). CDR3 DNA: TGCAGTGCTACTCGGGGGGGCGGCTACACCTTC. Encoded protein: CSATRGGGYTF.

The chain recombines TRBV5-4 with TRBJ2-1, with TRBD2 matching over 11 bases. Germline-derived CDR1 and CDR2 are SGHNT and YYREEE (reference sequence). This CDR3 has 16 amino acids. The V segment lost 0 bases and the J segment 7 bases; nucleotides outside the gene matches: 6. CDR3 region: CASSLGELAGVNEQFF. DNA of the CDR3: TGTGCCAGCAGCTTGGGGGAACTAGCGGGAGTAAATGAGCAGTTCTTC.

There are a few counts of this clone. The rearrangement links TRBV5-1 to TRBJ2-1; D not resolved. Trimming stripped 0 bases from V and 9 bases from J, with 10 bases between. Germline V lookup: CDR1 SGHRS, CDR2 YFSETQ. This CDR3 is 13 amino acids long. Here the CDR3 DNA reads TGCGCCAGCAGCTTGGTTGTATCCAGTGAGCAGTTCTTC. Translating gives CASSLVVSSEQFF.

V usage is TRBV9 and J usage is TRBJ1-1; D possibly corresponds to TRBD1 (5 bases). Trimming shortened V by 3 bases and J by 5 bases, and 11 bases separated the two germline ends. CDR3 size: 13 residues. Germline CDR1 and CDR2: SGDLS and YYNGEE. The CDR3 sequence is CASSAGGGTEAFF. DNA for the CDR3: TGTGCCAGCAGCGCTGGGGGGGGAACTGAAGCTTTCTTT.

The chain is built from TRBV15 and TRBJ1-2; D unclear. This CDR3 contains 12 residues. The V and J ends lost 0 bases and 8 bases respectively, with 7 bases between them. Per germline, CDR1 LNHNV and CDR2 YYDKDF (reference sequence). The CDR3: CATSRDNRGYTF. Here the CDR3 DNA reads TGTGCCACCAGCAGAGATAACCGGGGCTACACCTTC.

This clone was found a few times. The genes are TRBV9 and TRBJ2-1, with 8 bases matching TRBD2. Trimming took 2 bases from V and 2 from J; bases not matched to a gene: 6. The germline CDR1 and CDR2 sequences are SGDLS and YYNGEE. The CDR3 runs 16 residues. This CDR3 is CASSVTGGPAYNEQFF. Here the CDR3 DNA reads TGTGCCAGCAGCGTTACGGGGGGGCCCGCCTACAATGAGCAGTTCTTC.

In its sample, this clone was seen a few times. The V gene is TRBV6-5, the J gene TRBJ2-1; 8 positions agree with TRBD2. Trimming removed 6 bases from V and 3 bases from J; junction bases left unmatched: 7. The germline CDR1 and CDR2 sequences are MNHEY and SVGAGI. This CDR3 comprises 15 residues. CDR3 nucleotide sequence: TGTGCCAGCAGAAAAGCGGGAGCCAACTACAATGAGCAGTTCTTC. This encodes CASRKAGANYNEQFF.